The TCR beta chain under discussion was sequenced for a study of cytomegalovirus exposure and HLA in healthy donors. The V gene's germline CDR1 is SGHVS and CDR2 FNYEAQ. The CDR3 loop spans 14 amino acids. Between the trimmed V and J ends, which lost 2 bases and 1 base, there was a span of 8 bases. PCR amplification relied on 60 Vbeta primers (plus 13 Jbeta primers). Assay: immunoSEQ multiplex PCR; the TCRdb copy retains only in-frame clones and omits some. This sample has around 270,000 clones, with under 90% found just once. The receptor was derived from a girl aged 2 to 9 in good health and CMV-seronegative. The sample consisted of PBMCs. The chain recombines TRBV7-6 with TRBJ2-5; D perhaps matches TRBD1 (6 bases). The CDR3 region has the DNA TGTGCCAGCAGCTTACAGGGGTTCCAAGAGACCCAGTACTTC. Protein product: CASSLQGFQETQYF. The full variable domain, its missing parts supplied by reference TRBV7-6 and TRBJ2-5, is GAGVSQSPRYKVTKRGQDVALRCDPISGHVSLYWYRQALGQGPEFLTYFNYEAQQDKSGLPNDRFSAERPEGSISTLTIQRTEQRDSAMYRCASSLQGFQETQYFGPGTRLLVL.